What follows describes a single T cell receptor beta chain. This entry is derived from a study of cytomegalovirus exposure and HLA in healthy donors. Between the trimmed V and J ends, which lost 7 bases and 2 bases, there was a span of 10 bases. The CDR3 runs to 12 residues. CDR1 is SGHNT and CDR2 is YYREEE in the germline V gene (reference sequence). The PCR contained 60 Vbeta and 13 Jbeta primers. The repertoire was sequenced with immunoSEQ multiplex PCR; TCRdb's copy has only in-frame clones and lacks some. The sample lists under 250,000 clones; around 76% were seen once. Input material: PBMCs. J is TRBJ2-7 and V is TRBV5-4, with D tentatively TRBD1 (6 bases). The TCR originated in a man aged 18 to 35 in good health and CMV-seronegative. The CDR3 DNA is TGTGCCAGCGGGACAAGCCCCTACGAGCAGTACTTC. Its protein is CASGTSPYEQYF.